This TCR beta chain comes out of a study of blood T cell repertoires in COVID-19. Study at large: Samples came from the United States, Italy and Spain, spanning acute and convalescent COVID-19. The analysed material was cDNA or gDNA that came from T cells, B-cell-depleted T cells, or PBMCs.

In the authors' workflow: Scientists estimated how many nucleated cells there were by amplifying reference gene primers. The assay was immunoSEQ multiplex PCR, and TCRdb's table has in-frame clones only and misses some. V, J and clone size were drawn from that table, and D and trimming were deduced from the DNA. Among fewer than 350,000 clones, roughly 86% were seen once, and the ten largest hold around 8.8%. The CDR3 runs 18 residues. CDR1 is SGHTS, CDR2 YDEGEE, per germline. After removal of 2 bases from V and 7 bases from J, the junction contained 14 bases not matched to a gene. The chain joins TRBV5-8 to TRBJ2-1; TRBD2 matches 11 bases. This receptor was identified in a man aged 35 to 55 with active or convalescent COVID-19. The source material was peripheral blood. CDR3 protein: CASSFLASGRPDHNEQFF. The CDR3 nucleotides are TGTGCCAGCAGCTTTTTGGCTAGCGGGAGGCCGGACCATAATGAGCAGTTCTTC. Drawing the rest from reference TRBV5-8 and TRBJ2-1, the complete variable domain is EAGVTQSPTHLIKTRGQQATLRCSPISGHTSVYWYQQALGLGLQFLLWYDEGEERNRGNFPPRFSGRQFPNYSSELNVNALELEDSALYLCASSFLASGRPDHNEQFFGPGTRLTVL.